These 32 T cell receptor beta chains were all obtained from the same sample, sequenced in a study of blood T cell repertoires in COVID-19. TCRdb's table, derived via immunoSEQ multiplex PCR, lists solely in-frame clones and lacks some. This sample carries hundreds of thousands of clones, 86% of them seen once, and the ten largest clones take about 4.1%. Sequenced material: peripheral blood. The receptors derive from a man aged 50-60 years with acute or convalescent COVID-19.

This chain joins TRBV6-5 and TRBJ2-1; no clear D gene. The germline gives CDR1 MNHEY, CDR2 SVGAGI. V shed 5 bases and J shed 6 bases, with 17 bases lying between them. The CDR3 length is 15 residues. The CDR3 DNA sequence: TGTGCCAGCAGTACTAACCTCCGAAGGCTCAATGAGCAGTTCTTC. It yields the protein CASSTNLRRLNEQFF.

The genes are TRBV10-1 and TRBJ2-5; 16 nucleotides agree with TRBD2. Germline CDR1 reads WNHNN; CDR2 reads SYGVQD (reference sequence). The CDR3 consists of 21 residues. J lost 7 bases, V lost 7 bases, and 24 bases had no gene match. CDR3 DNA: TGCGCCAGCACCGCTCCCACCACCGGGACTAGCGGGGGGGTGGAGTACGGGACCCAGTACTTC. Translation: CASTAPTTGTSGGVEYGTQYF.

J is TRBJ1-5 and V is TRBV10-3, with TRBD1 as a possible D gene (6 bases). V lost 4 bases, J lost 3 bases, and 10 bases lay in between. The CDR3 is made up of 14 amino acids. Looked up from germline, CDR1 is ENHRY and CDR2 is SYGVKD. CDR3 in DNA: TGTGCCATCAGTGTGGGGGCGGACAATCAGCCCCAGCATTTT. This gives the protein CAISVGADNQPQHF.

V and J are TRBV5-1 and TRBJ2-7, with 15 positions matching TRBD2. The CDR3 has 17 amino acids. Looked up from germline, CDR1 is SGHRS and CDR2 is YFSETQ. Trimming took 2 bases from V and 5 from J; bases not matched to a gene: 8. CDR3 protein: CASSLPGTSGGRNEQYF. CDR3 coding DNA: TGCGCCAGCAGCTTACCCGGGACTAGCGGGGGGCGGAACGAGCAGTACTTC. Variable domain in full (rest from reference TRBV5-1 and TRBJ2-7): KAGVTQTPRYLIKTRGQQVTLSCSPISGHRSVSWYQQTPGQGLQFLFEYFSETQRNKGNFPGRFSGRQFSNSRSEMNVSTLELGDSALYLCASSLPGTSGGRNEQYFGPGTRLTVT.

This rearrangement joins TRBV6-6 to TRBJ1-5, with D possibly matching TRBD1 (5 bases). The CDR3 is 15 amino acids. Between the trimmed V and J ends, which lost 2 bases and 3 bases, there was a span of 11 bases. Germline V lookup: CDR1 MNHNY, CDR2 SVGAGI (reference sequence). The CDR3 region is CASSYAAGNNQPQHF. The CDR3 DNA reads TGTGCCAGCAGTTACGCGGCAGGGAACAATCAGCCCCAGCATTTT.

This chain links TRBV14 with TRBJ2-5, with 7 bases identical to TRBD1. The V and J ends lost 3 bases and 5 bases, in that order; junction bases with no gene match: 9. The CDR3 consists of 15 residues. Per the germline V gene, CDR1 is SGHDN and CDR2 is FVKESK. CDR3 amino acids: CASSQPTGRSETQYF. For the CDR3, the DNA is TGTGCCAGCAGCCAGCCGACAGGGCGGAGCGAGACCCAGTACTTC.

The chain has TRBV19 and TRBJ1-4; D not certain. Germline V CDR1 and CDR2: LNHDA, SQIVND (reference sequence). This CDR3 has 14 amino acids. Trimming removed 3 bases from V and 0 bases from J, with 5 bases in between. CDR3 sequence reads: CASSIFSTNEKLFF. The CDR3 DNA sequence: TGTGCCAGTAGTATCTTCTCAACTAATGAAAAACTGTTTTTT.

The V call is TRBV6-1, the J call TRBJ1-5; 7 nucleotides agree with TRBD1. Trimming removed 2 bases from V and 7 bases from J; junction bases left unmatched: 11. Germline lookup yields CDR1 MNHNS and CDR2 SASEGT. The CDR3 consists of 16 residues. DNA for the CDR3: TGTGCCAGCAGTGAATCCTACGGGACAGACTTACAGCCCCAGCATTTT. Its protein product is CASSESYGTDLQPQHF.

This rearrangement joins TRBV5-1 to TRBJ2-7, with 11 nucleotides matching TRBD1. Unmatched junction bases numbered 12, after V lost 4 bases and J lost 6 bases. The CDR3 is 16 residues long. The germline CDR1 and CDR2 sequences are SGHRS and YFSETQ. The CDR3 bases are TGCGCCAGCAGCCACGGCTCCGGGACAGGGGGTTTCGAGCAGTACTTC. Its protein product is CASSHGSGTGGFEQYF.

V is TRBV7-9 and J is TRBJ1-1; D is undetermined. V was pared by 5 bases and J by 2 bases, with 9 bases between. CDR1 SEHNR and CDR2 FQNEAQ come from the germline V gene (reference sequence). The CDR3 is 13 amino acids. This CDR3 reads CASSLATNTEAFF. In DNA, the CDR3 is TGTGCCAGCAGCCTCGCCACTAACACTGAAGCTTTCTTT.

In its sample, this clone was seen a few times. Other DNA sequences of this sample code for an identical CDR3. The genes are TRBV18 and TRBJ1-3; D may be TRBD1 (6 bases). The V and J ends lost 1 base and 0 bases respectively, with 7 bases between them. The CDR3 consists of 15 residues. Germline lookup yields CDR1 KGHSH and CDR2 LQKENI. This CDR3 is CASSPQDSSGNTIYF. CDR3 DNA sequence: TGTGCCAGCTCACCACAGGACAGCTCTGGAAACACCATATATTTT.

The chain carries TRBV11-2 and TRBJ2-5; the match to TRBD2 covers 8 bases. Germline V gene sequence: CDR1 SGHAT, CDR2 FQNNGV. The CDR3 sequence is 17 residues long. The trim removed 3 bases at V and 0 bases at J, leaving 9 bases unmatched. CDR3 residues: CASSFWAGGLYQETQYF. The CDR3 DNA reads as TGTGCCAGCAGCTTTTGGGCGGGGGGCCTGTACCAAGAGACCCAGTACTTC.

The chain is built from TRBV18 and TRBJ1-2; 7 bases are shared with TRBD1. From germline, CDR1 is KGHSH and CDR2 LQKENI. V was clipped by 2 bases and J by 3 bases; unmatched bases: 6. This CDR3 has 15 amino acids. CDR3: CASSPIATGDYGYTF. For the CDR3, the DNA is TGTGCCAGCTCACCAATTGCCACAGGGGACTATGGCTACACCTTC.

The chain couples TRBV29-1 to TRBJ1-2, with D possibly being TRBD1 (5 bases). The CDR3 is 15 residues long. Trimming removed 4 bases at V and 2 bases at J, with 17 bases between. Germline values: CDR1 SQVTM, CDR2 ANQGSEA. In DNA, the CDR3 is TGCAGCGTTGGGAAGGGTTTGGGGCTCAACTATGGCTACACCTTC. Its translation is CSVGKGLGLNYGYTF.

The V and J genes are TRBV5-1 and TRBJ2-1; 7 nucleotides line up with TRBD2. Germline CDR1 and CDR2: SGHRS and YFSETQ. Trimming cost V 2 bases and J 2 bases; bases outside gene matches: 4. This CDR3 is 15 amino acids long. For the CDR3, the DNA is TGCGCCAGCAGCTTAAAAGCGGGGCCCTACAATGAGCAGTTCTTC. It is translated as CASSLKAGPYNEQFF.

This clone was seen only once. The rearrangement uses TRBV2 and TRBJ2-7; TRBD1 matches 7 bases. There are 14 residues in the CDR3. V shed 6 bases and J 0 bases; nucleotides not matched to a gene: 5. Per germline, CDR1 SNHLY and CDR2 FYNNEI. CDR3: CASRGTDVSYEQYF. The CDR3 DNA reads TGTGCCAGCAGGGGGACAGACGTCTCCTACGAGCAGTACTTC.

CDR3 residues: CASSYGAGNTEAFF. CDR3 sequence (DNA): TGTGCCAGCAGCTATGGGGCAGGGAACACTGAAGCTTTCTTT. The rearrangement links TRBV5-4 to TRBJ1-1; maybe TRBD1 (5 bases). Germline V gene data show CDR1 as SGHNT and CDR2 as YYREEE (reference sequence). The V and J ends lost 3 bases and 1 base respectively, with 10 bases between them. The CDR3 has 14 residues.

The J gene is TRBJ1-1, the V gene TRBV2; D not certain. The CDR3 covers 11 residues. With 7 bases removed from V and 5 bases from J, the gap between germline ends came to 8 bases. The germline CDR1 and CDR2 sequences are SNHLY and FYNNEI. The chain's CDR3 is CASIRETEAFF. The DNA of the CDR3 is TGTGCCAGCATACGGGAGACTGAAGCTTTCTTT.

The chain joins TRBV20-1 to TRBJ1-5; D is undetermined. The germline V and J ends were trimmed by 3 bases and 3 bases, with 15 bases remaining between them. The CDR3 extends over 15 amino acids. Germline V CDR1 and CDR2: DFQATT, SNEGSKA (reference sequence). The DNA for the CDR3 is TGCAGTGCTAGTCTCTTCGGTCCTCTCAATCAGCCCCAGCATTTT. Residues: CSASLFGPLNQPQHF.

This clone showed up just once. This chain joins TRBV21-1 and TRBJ1-4; the D call TRBD1 from the table was never checked on the DNA. TRBV21-1 constitutes a pseudogene. The CDR3 has 18 amino acids. The CDR3 DNA reads as TGTGCCAGCAGCTCCGGACAGGGCCAGGGTGCAACTAATGAAAAACTGTTTTTT. It encodes CASSSGQGQGATNEKLFF.

The CDR3 region has the DNA TGTGCCAGTAGTAGAGAAAGGGGTTTCTACGAGCAGTACTTC. This translates into CASSRERGFYEQYF. The chain combines TRBV19 with TRBJ2-7; maybe TRBD1 (5 bases). Trimming left V 4 bases short and J 3 bases short, with 13 bases between. The CDR3 loop spans 14 amino acids. Germline V gene data show CDR1 as LNHDA and CDR2 as SQIVND (reference sequence).

The chain couples TRBV30 to TRBJ1-4, with D possibly TRBD1 on 6 matching bases. The germline gives CDR1 GTSNPN, CDR2 SVGIG (reference sequence). Trimming shortened V by 4 bases and J by 3 bases, and 9 bases separated the two germline ends. This CDR3 comprises 13 residues. The chain's CDR3 is CAWTGQSNEKLFF. CDR3 coding DNA: TGTGCCTGGACGGGACAATCTAATGAAAAACTGTTTTTT.

Worth noting for this clone: Other DNA sequences within the sample encode an identical CDR3. The V call is TRBV20-1, the J call TRBJ1-6; D unclear. The CDR3 sequence is 11 residues long. Trimming removed 4 bases from V and 9 bases from J, with 7 bases in between. Germline CDR1 DFQATT, CDR2 SNEGSKA (reference sequence). For the CDR3, the DNA is TGCAGTGCTACGAGAGGTTCACCCCTCCACTTT. Amino acid sequence: CSATRGSPLHF.

The CDR3 nucleotides read TGTGCCAGCAGTTACTCAATGACAGCCACGGTCTACGAGCAGTACTTC. Translation gives CASSYSMTATVYEQYF. V and J are TRBV6-5 and TRBJ2-7; D is possibly TRBD1 (5 bases). V lost 0 bases and J 3 bases, leaving 15 bases between the germline ends. Germline CDR1 is MNHEY and CDR2 is SVGAGI. The CDR3 has 16 residues.

The chain uses TRBV5-4 and TRBJ1-5, with 7 bases fitting TRBD1. The V gene's germline CDR1 is SGHNT and CDR2 YYREEE (reference sequence). This CDR3 region has 15 residues. J gave up 9 bases and V 4 bases, and 13 bases lay outside the gene matches. CDR3 protein: CASSAGGGDARPQHF. The CDR3 coding sequence is TGTGCCAGCAGCGCAGGGGGTGGGGATGCTAGGCCCCAGCATTTT.

The CDR3: CASSEGGEGYGYTF. The CDR3 DNA is TGTGCCAGCAGTGAGGGGGGTGAAGGCTATGGCTACACCTTC. This chain links TRBV6-4 with TRBJ1-2, with D perhaps matching TRBD1 (5 bases). This CDR3 is 14 amino acids long. CDR1 and CDR2 (germline): MRHNA, SNTAGT. Trimming took off 3 bases at V and 4 bases at J, with 12 bases between the two ends.

This clone showed up just a few times. The genes are TRBV27 and TRBJ2-1; 8 nucleotides line up with TRBD1. CDR3 length: 17 residues. V lost 0 bases to trimming and J lost 4 bases; unmatched junction nucleotides: 8. CDR1 and CDR2 from the germline V gene are MNHEY and SMNVEV (reference sequence). CDR3 DNA sequence: TGTGCCAGCAGTTTATCGTGGGCCAGGGGGCTGTACAATGAGCAGTTCTTC. Translating gives CASSLSWARGLYNEQFF.

The chain couples TRBV14 to TRBJ2-1; D remains unclear. CDR1 SGHDN and CDR2 FVKESK come from the germline V gene. This CDR3 has 14 amino acids. V was pared by 3 bases and J by 1 base, with 7 bases between. CDR3 region: CASSQAVSYNEQFF. In nucleotides, the CDR3 is TGTGCCAGCAGCCAGGCGGTATCCTACAATGAGCAGTTCTTC.

The chain recombines TRBV2 with TRBJ1-5; D uncertain. V lost 10 bases to trimming and J lost 5 bases, with 15 bases between them. The CDR3 is made up of 13 amino acids. The germline CDR1 and CDR2 sequences are SNHLY and FYNNEI. CDR3 in amino acids: CATRRSRDQPQHF. DNA for the CDR3: TGTGCCACTCGGCGGTCACGAGATCAGCCCCAGCATTTT.

This sequence joins TRBV9 and TRBJ2-3, with 10 bases lining up with TRBD1. The J segment lost 3 bases and the V segment lost 1 base, leaving 2 bases of the junction unmatched. Germline V CDR1 and CDR2: SGDLS, YYNGEE. The CDR3 contains 15 residues. The DNA for the CDR3 is TGTGCCAGCAGCGTAATGGACAGGGGGACAGATACGCAGTATTTT. It translates to CASSVMDRGTDTQYF.

V usage is TRBV27 and J usage is TRBJ1-4, with D possibly matching TRBD1 (6 bases). Germline assignment: CDR1 MNHEY and CDR2 SMNVEV (reference sequence). The CDR3 sequence is 14 residues long. V lost 2 bases to trimming and J lost 8 bases, with 12 bases between them. CDR3 nucleotides: TGTGCCAGCAGTTTAGCGGGGGCAGGGGAAAAACTGTTTTTT. Protein sequence: CASSLAGAGEKLFF.

This clone was observed a single time. The J gene is TRBJ1-1, the V gene TRBV5-1; TRBD1 matches 7 bases. J gave up 2 bases and V 4 bases, and 5 bases lay outside the gene matches. The CDR3 is made up of 14 amino acids. Germline CDR1 and CDR2: SGHRS and YFSETQ. The CDR3 DNA follows: TGCGCCAGCAGCAGACAGGGTATTAACACTGAAGCTTTCTTT. This codes for CASSRQGINTEAFF.